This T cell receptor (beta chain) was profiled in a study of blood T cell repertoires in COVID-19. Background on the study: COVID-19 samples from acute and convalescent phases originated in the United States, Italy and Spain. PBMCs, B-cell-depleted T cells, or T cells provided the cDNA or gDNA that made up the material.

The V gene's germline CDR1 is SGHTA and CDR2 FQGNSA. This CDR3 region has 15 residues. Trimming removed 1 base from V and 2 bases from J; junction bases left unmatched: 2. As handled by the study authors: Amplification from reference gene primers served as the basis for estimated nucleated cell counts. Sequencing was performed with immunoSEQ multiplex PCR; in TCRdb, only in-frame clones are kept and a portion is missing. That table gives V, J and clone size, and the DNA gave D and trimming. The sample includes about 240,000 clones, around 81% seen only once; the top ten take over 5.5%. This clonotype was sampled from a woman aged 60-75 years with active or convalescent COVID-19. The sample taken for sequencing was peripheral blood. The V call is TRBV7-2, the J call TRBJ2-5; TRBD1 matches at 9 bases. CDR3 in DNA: TGTGCCAGCAGCTTAGGAGACAGGGGGCAAGAGACCCAGTACTTC. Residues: CASSLGDRGQETQYF. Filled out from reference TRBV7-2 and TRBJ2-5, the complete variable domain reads GAGVSQSPSNKVTEKGKDVELRCDPISGHTALYWYRQSLGQGLEFLIYFQGNSAPDKSGLPSDRFSAERTGGSVSTLTIQRTQQEDSAVYLCASSLGDRGQETQYFGPGTRLLVL.